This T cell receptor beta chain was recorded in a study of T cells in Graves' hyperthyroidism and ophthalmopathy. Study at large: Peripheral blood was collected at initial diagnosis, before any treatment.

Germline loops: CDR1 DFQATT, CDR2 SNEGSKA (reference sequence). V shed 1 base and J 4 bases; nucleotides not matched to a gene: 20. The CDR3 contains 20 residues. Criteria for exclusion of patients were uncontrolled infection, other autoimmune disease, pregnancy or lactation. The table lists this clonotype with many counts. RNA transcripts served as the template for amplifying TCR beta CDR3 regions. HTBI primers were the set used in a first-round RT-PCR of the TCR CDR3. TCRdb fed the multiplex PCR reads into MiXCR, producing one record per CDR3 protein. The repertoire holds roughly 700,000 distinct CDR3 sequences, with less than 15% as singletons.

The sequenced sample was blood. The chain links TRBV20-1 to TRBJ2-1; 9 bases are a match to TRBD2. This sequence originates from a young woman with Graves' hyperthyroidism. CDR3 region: CSARVWDSGGLPVWYNEQFF. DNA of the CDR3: TGCAGTGCTAGAGTGTGGGATAGCGGGGGTCTTCCCGTCTGGTACAATGAGCAGTTCTTC.